This T cell receptor (beta chain) was documented in a study of T cell responses to AZD1222 COVID-19 vaccine. The germline CDR1 and CDR2 sequences are GTSNPN and SVGIG (reference sequence). The ends were cut back, 8 bases at V and 7 bases at J, with 24 bases in the middle. This CDR3 has 15 amino acids. Clones were sequenced by immunoSEQ multiplex PCR, and TCRdb holds only the in-frame ones, with some missing. The sample has about 140,000 clones, 90% to 95% seen once. Sequencing was performed on peripheral blood, taken 28 days after the second AZD1222 dose. The clonotype comes from an adult who received the AZD1222 COVID-19 vaccine. The V call is TRBV30, the J call TRBJ2-1, with a possible D match to TRBD2 (7 bases). CDR3 loop: CAATLGGAVWNEQFF. The CDR3 coding sequence is TGTGCCGCCACCTTGGGGGGGGCCGTCTGGAATGAGCAGTTCTTC.